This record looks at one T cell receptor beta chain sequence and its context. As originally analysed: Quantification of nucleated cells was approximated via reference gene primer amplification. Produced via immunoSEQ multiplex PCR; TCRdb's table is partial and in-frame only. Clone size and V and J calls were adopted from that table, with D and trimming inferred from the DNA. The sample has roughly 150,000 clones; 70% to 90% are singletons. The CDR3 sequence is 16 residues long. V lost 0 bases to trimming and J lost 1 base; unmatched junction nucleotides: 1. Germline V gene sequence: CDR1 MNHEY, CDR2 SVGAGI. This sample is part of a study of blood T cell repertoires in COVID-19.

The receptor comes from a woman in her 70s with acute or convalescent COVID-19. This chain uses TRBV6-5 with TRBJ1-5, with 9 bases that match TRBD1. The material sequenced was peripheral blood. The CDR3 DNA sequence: TGTGCCAGCAGTTACTCCGGGACAGGGAGCAATCAGCCCCAGCATTTT. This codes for CASSYSGTGSNQPQHF.